Listed below are T cell receptor beta chains from one sample, sequenced in a study of OX40 agonist ivuxolimab in advanced cancers. The table came from immunoSEQ multiplex PCR; TCRdb's copy has only in-frame clones and leaves some out. The repertoire includes roughly 84,000 clones, 65% to 85% of them detected once, and 3.5% to 6% sits in the top ten. The sample consisted of CD4+ or CD8+ T cells sorted from blood, taken in a trial of the OX40 agonist ivuxolimab. The receptors derive from an adult with an advanced solid tumor such as melanoma, head and neck, liver or kidney cancer. Both conserved end residues are part of each CDR3. Clone size, where shown, is once, few, many, or a class for clones that have expanded.

>NA|TRBV5-6|TRBJ2-7
CASSTYVTRRGEQYF
>once|TRBV5-1|TRBJ2-7
CADTGSTSNEQYF
>NA|TRBV5-1|TRBJ2-7
CASSQQGIEQYF
>NA|TRBV2|TRBJ2-7
CASRYTGGEQYF
>NA|TRBV7-2|TRBJ1-6
CASSLGANSPLHF
>few|TRBV6-5|TRBJ1-6
CASSGGGVNSPLHF
>NA|TRBV4-3|TRBJ2-7
CASSPPRNLPYEQYF
>NA|TRBV5-5|TRBJ1-2
CASSATDSNYGYTF
>few|TRBV2|TRBJ2-2
CASNLDSGGAVGELFF
>NA|TRBV2|TRBJ2-1
CASSPDYLSSYNEQFF
>NA|TRBV11-2|TRBJ2-1
CASSLVSGSFREQFF
>NA|TRBV19|TRBJ1-4
CASTRDRTGSEKLFF
>NA|TRBV5-4|TRBJ2-7
CASSLGGAQNEQYF
>NA|TRBV29-1|TRBJ2-5
CSARDYSREIQYF
>NA|TRBV29-1|TRBJ2-1
CSVGQDWNEQFF
>few|TRBV18|TRBJ2-7
CASSPREQYF
>NA|TRBV9|TRBJ2-7
CASSADSGSTKQYF
>once|TRBV12-2|TRBJ1-2
CASRPAGGADGYTF
>NA|TRBV7-9|TRBJ2-1
CASSPRGAPPYNEQFF
>NA|TRBV28|TRBJ1-3
CASNLGQGNTIYF
>NA|TRBV6-6|TRBJ2-2
CASLGQGRSGELFF
>once|TRBV6-6|TRBJ1-2
CASSYSTGNYGYTF
>NA|TRBV6-6|TRBJ2-5
CASGGYWETQYF
>NA|TRBV27|TRBJ2-7
CASSSMDRAKSYEQYF
>NA|TRBV6-6|TRBJ2-7
CASSYGQSEQYF
>NA|TRBV27|TRBJ2-1
CASSPSLAPEQFF
>NA|TRBV6-6|TRBJ2-1
CASSYPIAYNEQFF
>NA|TRBV2|TRBJ2-1
CASSEFGTRSYNEQFF
>few|TRBV7-9|TRBJ2-6
CASSQGGYRTGANVLTF
>NA|TRBV11-2|TRBJ1-5
CASSLGDNQPQHF
>NA|TRBV9|TRBJ2-2
CASSVLNPNTGELFF
>NA|TRBV29-1|TRBJ2-1
CSVRRTSGGAREQFF
>NA|TRBV7-8|TRBJ2-1
CASSLGLDEEQFF
>NA|TRBV7-2|TRBJ2-1
CASSSLGGPYNEQFF
>once|TRBV19|TRBJ2-5
CASKRTLGSRETQYF
>NA|TRBV28|TRBJ1-2
CASSGGNSGYTF
>NA|TRBV10-3|TRBJ2-5
CAISTEETQYF
>NA|TRBV2|TRBJ1-2
CASSTPRDSGRIYGYTF
>NA|TRBV5-4|TRBJ2-7
CASSLGQVREQYF
>NA|TRBV27|TRBJ2-5
CASSEGLAGGPGTQYF
>NA|TRBV18|TRBJ2-2
CASSPEGSTGELFF
>NA|TRBV19|TRBJ1-4
CASSGGGEKLFF
>NA|TRBV5-4|TRBJ1-3
CASSFLGAITAGNTIYF
>NA|TRBV29-1|TRBJ1-6
CSVGSGVEPNSPLHF
>few|TRBV6-1|TRBJ2-7
CASSEPEVYEQYF
>NA|TRBV14|TRBJ1-1
CASSQEIRDTEAFF
>NA|TRBV5-1|TRBJ2-3
CASSFRDTDTQYF
>NA|TRBV10-3|TRBJ2-1
CAISLTTAKNEQFF
>NA|TRBV4-3|TRBJ1-6
CASSLQGDNSPLHF